This is a list of T cell receptor beta chains from one sample in a study of blood T cell repertoires in COVID-19. Here immunoSEQ multiplex PCR was the method, and the copy in TCRdb shows in-frame clones only, minus some. The sample lists fewer than 85,000 clones, approximately 80% seen once, with more than 4.5% in the top ten. Source material: peripheral blood. These receptors were taken from a woman over 75 with active or convalescent COVID-19. The CDR3 runs from the conserved cysteine through the conserved F or W. A D gene is named only where the DNA matches it firmly. Not every row has a clone size; where given, it reads once, few, many or a size class.

NA TRBJ1-1 NA TRBV5-6 CASSLEGGSNTEAFF TGTGCCAGCAGCTTGGAGGGGGGGTCGAACACTGAAGCTTTCTTT
once TRBJ1-4 NA TRBV10-3 CAISQESHTGINEKLFF TGTGCCATCAGTCAGGAAAGCCACACGGGAATCAATGAAAAACTGTTTTTT
NA TRBJ2-3 NA TRBV7-2 CASSLGGSDTQYF TGTGCCAGCAGCTTAGGCGGGTCAGATACGCAGTATTTT
NA TRBJ1-4 NA TRBV29-1 CSVNRFEKLFF TGCAGCGTAAACAGATTCGAAAAACTGTTTTTT
many TRBJ2-2 NA TRBV5-4 CASSLVDGELFF TGTGCCAGCAGCTTGGTAGACGGGGAGCTGTTTTTT
NA TRBJ1-5 NA TRBV6-2/TRBV6-3 CASSSTGNNQPQHF TGTGCCAGCAGTTCTACAGGGAACAATCAGCCCCAGCATTTT
few TRBJ2-5 TRBD2 TRBV7-6 CASSLVALAGVQLGETQYF TGTGCCAGCAGCTTAGTCGCGCTAGCGGGAGTTCAGTTGGGAGAGACCCAGTACTTC
NA TRBJ1-4 TRBD1 TRBV30 CAWSVIGQGDEKLFF TGTGCCTGGAGTGTAATTGGACAGGGTGATGAAAAACTGTTTTTT
NA TRBJ1-1 NA TRBV5-1 CASSMTGVYTEAFF TGCGCCAGCAGCATGACAGGAGTCTACACTGAAGCTTTCTTT
NA TRBJ2-5 TRBD2 TRBV28 CASSPTRLAGGETQYF TGTGCCAGCAGTCCGACAAGACTAGCGGGTGGAGAGACCCAGTACTTC
NA TRBJ1-1 NA TRBV5-1 CASSFRGEAFF TGCGCCAGCAGCTTCCGGGGTGAAGCTTTCTTT
few TRBJ2-2 NA TRBV5-6 CASSFGGELFF TGTGCCAGCAGCTTCGGCGGGGAGCTGTTTTTT
NA TRBJ1-4 NA TRBV4-1 CASSQGQGEKLFF TGCGCCAGCAGCCAAGGGCAGGGTGAAAAACTGTTTTTT
NA TRBJ2-7 NA TRBV2 CASSVQGTYEQYF TGTGCCAGCAGTGTGCAGGGGACCTACGAGCAGTACTTC
few TRBJ2-3 TRBD1 TRBV18 CASSPQDRGTDTQYF TGTGCCAGCTCACCACAGGACAGGGGGACAGATACGCAGTATTTT
NA TRBJ2-2 TRBD1 TRBV6-5 CASRSDRVAGELFF TGTGCCAGCAGGTCAGACAGGGTGGCTGGGGAGCTGTTTTTT
NA TRBJ1-4 NA TRBV4-3 CASSRGEGLEEKLFF TGCGCCAGCAGCCGAGGGGAGGGGCTGGAGGAAAAACTGTTTTTT
few TRBJ2-3 NA TRBV5-1 CASSLAGGGTRDTQYF TGCGCCAGCAGCTTGGCGGGCGGGGGCACCCGGGATACGCAGTATTTT
NA TRBJ2-1 NA TRBV7-9 CASSLASSSYNEQFF TGTGCCAGCAGCTTAGCCTCTAGCAGCTACAATGAGCAGTTCTTC
once TRBJ2-1 NA TRBV2 CASSEWGTTGLRGNEQFF TGTGCCAGCAGTGAATGGGGGACTACAGGGCTCCGGGGCAATGAGCAGTTCTTC
NA TRBJ2-7 NA TRBV4-1 CASSQVNSEQYF TGCGCCAGCAGCCAAGTGAACAGCGAGCAGTACTTC
NA TRBJ1-4 NA TRBV19 CASSIQTGSIHEKLFF TGTGCCAGTAGTATCCAAACGGGGTCGATTCATGAAAAACTGTTTTTT
NA TRBJ2-4 NA TRBV18 CASSPLTGHQNIQYF TGTGCCAGCTCACCACTAACGGGACACCAAAACATTCAGTACTTC
NA TRBJ1-2 NA TRBV6-1 CASSEGKGTGRYGYTF TGTGCCAGCAGTGAAGGGAAGGGAACAGGCCGATATGGCTACACCTTC
NA TRBJ2-1 NA TRBV6-5 CASSPPGHYNEQFF TGTGCCAGCAGTCCGCCAGGGCACTACAATGAGCAGTTCTTC
NA TRBJ1-1 NA TRBV6-2/TRBV6-3 CASSYGGNTEAFF TGTGCCAGCAGTTACGGAGGGAACACTGAAGCTTTCTTT
NA TRBJ2-5 TRBD1 TRBV6-5 CASRGTGNGRETQYF TGTGCCAGCAGAGGGACAGGGAATGGTCGAGAGACCCAGTACTTC
NA TRBJ2-7 NA TRBV24-1 CATSDGSSYEQYF TGTGCCACCAGTGATGGTAGCTCCTACGAGCAGTACTTC
NA TRBJ1-1 NA TRBV28 CASRPNTGNTEAFF TGTGCCAGCAGGCCCAATACAGGGAACACTGAAGCTTTCTTT
NA TRBJ2-3 TRBD2 TRBV27 CASSLWAGGGLAGTSTDTQYF TGTGCCAGCAGTTTATGGGCAGGGGGCGGACTAGCGGGTACTAGCACAGATACGCAGTATTTT
NA TRBJ2-3 TRBD1 TRBV24-1 CATSDLLQGGRGTDTQYF TGTGCCACCAGTGATTTGCTTCAAGGGGGCCGGGGTACAGATACGCAGTATTTT
NA TRBJ2-1 TRBD1 TRBV28 CASSNRGGEQFF TGTGCCAGCAGCAACAGGGGTGGTGAGCAGTTCTTC
NA TRBJ2-3 NA TRBV28 CASTPPQALMDTQYF TGTGCCAGCACCCCCCCGCAGGCTCTGATGGATACGCAGTATTTT
NA TRBJ2-5 NA TRBV24-1 CATSDLQPGIGETQYF TGTGCCACCAGTGATTTGCAACCCGGGATAGGGGAGACCCAGTACTTC
NA TRBJ2-2 NA TRBV28 CASRTGNTGELFF TGTGCCAGCAGGACAGGAAACACCGGGGAGCTGTTTTTT
NA TRBJ1-1 NA TRBV15 CATSRGYAENTEAFF TGTGCCACCAGCAGAGGATATGCAGAGAACACTGAAGCTTTCTTT
NA TRBJ2-5 TRBD2 TRBV6-2/TRBV6-3 CASSYRLGGETQYF TGTGCCAGCAGTTACAGGCTGGGGGGGGAGACCCAGTACTTC
once TRBJ2-2 TRBD2 TRBV2 CPTTRDGGGVDTGELFF TGTCCCACCACCAGGGACGGGGGGGGAGTGGACACCGGGGAGCTGTTTTTT
NA TRBJ1-2 NA TRBV28 CASRGAGHRLGGYTF TGTGCCAGCAGGGGAGCGGGACATCGCCTTGGCGGCTACACCTTC
NA TRBJ2-7 NA TRBV7-8 CASSHGYEQYF TGTGCCAGCAGCCACGGGTACGAGCAGTACTTC
NA TRBJ1-1 NA TRBV3-1/TRBV3-2 CASKTRYQEDHEAFF TGTGCCAGCAAGACTAGGTACCAGGAGGACCATGAAGCTTTCTTT
NA TRBJ1-6 NA TRBV11-2 CASSLDSRSYNSPLHF TGTGCCAGCAGCTTGGACAGTCGTTCCTATAATTCACCCCTCCACTTT
NA TRBJ2-7 TRBD2 TRBV5-1 CASSLVTSDSYEQYF TGCGCCAGCAGCTTGGTAACTAGCGACTCCTACGAGCAGTACTTC
NA TRBJ1-4 NA TRBV4-3 CASSQGEGGRDQEKLFF TGCGCCAGCAGCCAAGGGGAGGGGGGCAGGGATCAAGAAAAACTGTTTTTT
NA TRBJ2-3 TRBD2 TRBV7-2 CASSLGLAGATDTQYF TGTGCCAGCAGCTTAGGACTAGCGGGGGCCACAGATACGCAGTATTTT
NA TRBJ1-1 TRBD1 TRBV5-8 CASSLAPGGAMVITEAFF TGTGCCAGCAGCTTGGCGCCAGGGGGCGCGATGGTGATCACTGAAGCTTTCTTT
NA TRBJ2-7 TRBD2 TRBV9 CASSVEASGNYEQYF TGTGCCAGCAGCGTAGAGGCTAGCGGGAACTACGAGCAGTACTTC
NA TRBJ2-4 NA TRBV20-1 CSASIGVAKNIQYF TGCAGTGCTAGTATCGGGGTAGCCAAAAACATTCAGTACTTC
NA TRBJ1-4 NA TRBV5-5 CASSPRRGGEKLFF TGTGCCAGCAGCCCTCGACGCGGGGGCGAAAAACTGTTTTTT
NA TRBJ2-5 TRBD2 TRBV9 CASSVSSGKAETQYF TGTGCCAGCAGCGTTTCTAGCGGGAAGGCAGAGACCCAGTACTTC
NA TRBJ1-3 NA TRBV9 CASSVSSGNTIYF TGTGCCAGCAGTGTCTCCTCTGGAAACACCATATATTTT
NA TRBJ2-7 TRBD1 TRBV5-1 CASSLKGAPTYEQYF TGCGCCAGCAGCTTGAAGGGGGCACCTACCTACGAGCAGTACTTC
NA TRBJ2-7 TRBD1 TRBV5-1 CASSYTGQAYEQYF TGCGCCAGCAGCTACACGGGACAGGCATACGAGCAGTACTTC
NA TRBJ1-4 NA TRBV19 CASTEGRGNEKLFF TGTGCCAGTACAGAAGGGCGGGGTAATGAAAAACTGTTTTTT
NA TRBJ1-6 NA TRBV4-1 CASSKVGLLRGNSPLHF TGCGCCAGCAGCAAAGTCGGACTTCTCCGGGGTAATTCACCCCTCCACTTT
NA TRBJ2-3 TRBD2 TRBV7-9 CASSPRLAGDTQYF TGTGCCAGCAGCCCCCGACTAGCGGGGGATACGCAGTATTTT
NA TRBJ2-3 NA TRBV7-9 CASSFSAYTDTQYF TGTGCCAGCAGCTTTAGCGCTTACACAGATACGCAGTATTTT
NA TRBJ2-7 NA TRBV29-1 CSVDTGSYEQYF TGCAGCGTTGACACAGGATCCTACGAGCAGTACTTC
NA TRBJ1-1 TRBD1 TRBV10-1 CASSRGGSEAFF TGCGCCAGCAGTCGAGGGGGCTCTGAAGCTTTCTTT